Following are 30 T cell receptor beta chains from one sample sequenced in a study of blood T cell repertoires in COVID-19. The table came from immunoSEQ multiplex PCR; TCRdb's copy has only in-frame clones and leaves some out. The table has approximately 80,000 clones, roughly 85% seen once. Sequenced input: peripheral blood. The receptor set was obtained from a man aged 50 to 60 with COVID-19, enrolled during active disease.

The chain joins TRBV18 to TRBJ1-2, with D possibly TRBD1 on 5 matching bases. The CDR3 has 13 residues. Between the trimmed V and J ends, which lost 1 base and 8 bases, there was a span of 11 bases. Germline V gene sequence: CDR1 KGHSH, CDR2 LQKENI. The CDR3 nucleotides read TGTGCCAGCTCACCACAGGGGTTGAGCGGCTACACCTTC. Its translation: CASSPQGLSGYTF.

V is TRBV2 and J is TRBJ2-3; TRBD2 matches at 7 bases. The CDR3 has 16 residues. The trim removed 6 bases at V and 5 bases at J, leaving 14 bases unmatched. Germline-derived CDR1 and CDR2 are SNHLY and FYNNEI. The CDR3 reads CASRSRTAGWGDTQYF. The CDR3 DNA is TGTGCCAGCAGATCAAGAACAGCGGGGTGGGGAGATACGCAGTATTTT.

The chain employs TRBV3-1 (or the pseudogene TRBV3-2) and TRBJ1-3, with D tentatively TRBD1 (5 bases). Germline assignment: CDR1 LGHDT and CDR2 YNNKEL (reference sequence). This CDR3 region has 16 residues. The V gene lost 4 bases and the J gene lost 0 bases, with 13 bases spanning the gap. CDR3 nucleotides: TGTGCCAGCAGCCCCACAGGCAGACTCTCTGGAAACACCATATATTTT. This gives the protein CASSPTGRLSGNTIYF.

The genes are TRBV6-6 and TRBJ1-5; no clear D. CDR3 length equals 14 residues. Trimming cost V 7 bases and J 0 bases, with 10 bases left between them. The V gene's germline CDR1 is MNHNY and CDR2 SVGAGI (reference sequence). The CDR3 nucleotides are TGTGCCAGCACGGGTGGTGATAGCAATCAGCCCCAGCATTTT. This translates into CASTGGDSNQPQHF.

This clone has only one observation. The V gene is TRBV6-5, the J gene TRBJ1-3; D is undetermined. Per germline, CDR1 MNHEY and CDR2 SVGAGI. This CDR3 comprises 16 residues. V was trimmed by 3 bases and J by 8 bases, leaving 20 bases between them. The CDR3: CASSYPGQVNGHTIYF. The CDR3 DNA follows: TGTGCCAGCAGTTATCCAGGCCAAGTCAACGGCCACACCATATATTTT.

This clone was counted between two and nine times. The chain joins TRBV5-1 to TRBJ1-1; D is ambiguous. Trimming took 7 bases from V and 4 from J, leaving 17 bases between them. Germline assignment: CDR1 SGHRS and CDR2 YFSETQ. The CDR3 extends over 14 amino acids. The CDR3 DNA reads as TGCGCCAGCCTCCCTGACCCGGGGAGCACTGAAGCTTTCTTT. Translating gives CASLPDPGSTEAFF.

About this clone: Other DNA sequences in this sample translate to the same CDR3. This rearrangement joins TRBV14 to TRBJ1-3; 7 nucleotides line up with TRBD1. Germline CDR1 SGHDN, CDR2 FVKESK. The CDR3 length is 15 residues. After removal of 2 bases from V and 8 bases from J, the junction contained 9 bases not matched to a gene. The CDR3 here is CASSQFRDRVYTIYF. The DNA for the CDR3 is TGTGCCAGCAGCCAATTCCGAGACAGGGTGTACACCATATATTTT. Filled out from reference TRBV14 and TRBJ1-3, the complete variable domain reads EAGVTQFPSHSVIEKGQTVTLRCDPISGHDNLYWYRRVMGKEIKFLLHFVKESKQDESGMPNNRFLAERTGGTYSTLKVQPAELEDSGVYFCASSQFRDRVYTIYFGEGSWLTVV.

This clone showed up just a few times. The chain joins TRBV30 to TRBJ2-1; the match to TRBD2 covers 9 bases. This CDR3 comprises 14 residues. CDR1 is GTSNPN, CDR2 SVGIG, per germline (reference sequence). V lost 8 bases and J lost 6; bases outside the gene matches: 11. The CDR3 DNA is TGTGCCGGTGGGAGACGAGCGGGAGGCAATGAGCAGTTCTTC. It encodes CAGGRRAGGNEQFF.

This chain uses TRBV6-2 or TRBV6-3 with TRBJ1-5; TRBD1 matches at 7 bases. Germline loops: CDR1 MNHEY, CDR2 SVGEGT. With 1 base clipped from V and 3 bases from J, the junction kept 3 bases outside the gene matches. The CDR3 is 15 residues long. The DNA of the CDR3 is TGTGCCAGCAGTTACTTTGACAGGGCCAATCAGCCCCAGCATTTT. Translation: CASSYFDRANQPQHF.

The chain has TRBV19 and TRBJ2-1; 16 bases are shared with TRBD2. CDR1 and CDR2 (germline): LNHDA, SQIVND (reference sequence). CDR3 length: 16 residues. V gave up 5 bases and J gave up 8 bases; unmatched junction bases: 6. The CDR3, as DNA: TGTGCCAGTAGTTCGGGACTAGCGGGAGGGCCAGATGAGCAGTTCTTC. Translating it yields CASSSGLAGGPDEQFF.

The CDR3 is CASSPSLYEQYF. Here the CDR3 DNA reads TGTGCCAGCAGTCCCTCCCTCTACGAGCAGTACTTC. This chain links TRBV28 with TRBJ2-7; D remains ambiguous. Trimming left V 5 bases short and J 3 bases short, with 8 bases between. The V gene's germline CDR1 is MDHEN and CDR2 SYDVKM. The CDR3 runs to 12 residues.

J is TRBJ1-5 and V is TRBV10-3; D gene unclear. Germline assignment: CDR1 ENHRY and CDR2 SYGVKD. The CDR3 covers 12 residues. Trimming removed 4 bases from V and 3 bases from J, with 4 bases in between. This CDR3 is CAISANNQPQHF. CDR3 coding DNA: TGTGCCATCAGTGCAAACAATCAGCCCCAGCATTTT.

The chain combines TRBV28 with TRBJ2-1, with 7 bases aligning to TRBD1. The ends lost 6 bases at V and 9 bases at J; junction bases unmatched: 11. Per germline, CDR1 MDHEN and CDR2 SYDVKM. This CDR3 is built from 14 residues. The CDR3 DNA reads as TGTGCCAGCAGGCTCCGACAGGGTGGTAGTGAGCAGTTCTTC. It codes for CASRLRQGGSEQFF.

This clone came up many times. The rearrangement links TRBV6-4 to TRBJ2-1; TRBD2 matches 12 bases. The V and J ends lost 6 bases and 5 bases, in that order; junction bases with no gene match: 2. This CDR3 has 14 residues. Germline assignment: CDR1 MRHNA and CDR2 SNTAGT. CDR3 nucleotides: TGTGCCAGCAGCCTAGCGGGAGGGAACAATGAGCAGTTCTTC. Translated, it gives CASSLAGGNNEQFF.

About this clone itself: Other DNA sequences in this specimen translate into the identical CDR3. This chain uses TRBV7-2 with TRBJ2-6; TRBD2 agrees at 10 bases. There are 16 residues in the CDR3. V was clipped by 4 bases and J by 2 bases; unmatched bases: 2. The germline V gene encodes CDR1 SGHTA and CDR2 FQGNSA. Here the CDR3 reads CASSSSGGTGANVLTF. The CDR3 DNA follows: TGTGCCAGCAGCTCTAGCGGGGGAACTGGGGCCAACGTCCTGACTTTC.

This chain uses TRBV7-3 with TRBJ2-5; the D gene is possibly TRBD1 (7 bases). The V gene's germline CDR1 is SGHTA and CDR2 FQGTGA. CDR3 size: 15 residues. V dropped 4 bases and J dropped 5 bases, with 17 bases sitting between them. The CDR3 is CASSSQGGRAETQYF. The CDR3 DNA reads as TGTGCCAGCAGCTCCCAGGGGGGCAGGGCTGAGACCCAGTACTTC. The variable domain in full, completed from reference TRBV7-3 and TRBJ2-5, reads GAGVSQTPSNKVTEKGKYVELRCDPISGHTALYWYRQSLGQGPEFLIYFQGTGAADDSGLPNDRFFAVRPEGSVSTLKIQRTERGDSAVYLCASSSQGGRAETQYFGPGTRLLVL.

The rearrangement links TRBV30 to TRBJ1-3; tentatively, D is TRBD1 (6 bases). The CDR3 extends over 16 amino acids. The ends were cut back, 1 base at V and 0 bases at J, with 13 bases in the middle. CDR1 GTSNPN and CDR2 SVGIG come from the germline V gene (reference sequence). CDR3 protein: CAWSGDIPISGNTIYF. As DNA, the CDR3 is TGTGCCTGGAGTGGGGACATACCAATCTCTGGAAACACCATATATTTT.

This chain links TRBV11-2 with TRBJ1-1, with D possibly being TRBD1 (5 bases). The CDR3 sequence is 11 residues long. Trimming took off 5 bases at V and 11 bases at J, with 12 bases between the two ends. Germline CDR1 is SGHAT and CDR2 is FQNNGV. In nucleotides, the CDR3 is TGTGCCAGCAGCGTGACAGTTGGGGCTTTCTTT. Residues: CASSVTVGAFF.

The rearrangement links TRBV27 to TRBJ2-1; 10 nucleotides align to TRBD1. Trimming at V came to 3 bases and at J to 5 bases, leaving 10 bases not matched to a gene. The CDR3 is 17 residues long. Germline CDR1 MNHEY, CDR2 SMNVEV (reference sequence). The CDR3 reads CASSFLPSGQGHNEQFF. For the CDR3, the DNA is TGTGCCAGCAGTTTCCTCCCCTCGGGACAGGGGCACAATGAGCAGTTCTTC.

The chain combines TRBV5-5 with TRBJ2-1, with D unclear. The CDR3 is 14 amino acids. Between the trimmed V and J ends, which lost 0 bases and 4 bases, there was a span of 8 bases. Germline CDR1 is SGHKS and CDR2 is YYEKEE (reference sequence). CDR3 in DNA: TGTGCCAGCAGCTTGGATTCGGGTTACAATGAGCAGTTCTTC. It translates to CASSLDSGYNEQFF. The variable domain in full, completed from reference TRBV5-5 and TRBJ2-1, reads DAGVTQSPTHLIKTRGQQVTLRCSPISGHKSVSWYQQVLGQGPQFIFQYYEKEERGRGNFPDRFSARQFPNYSSELNVNALLLGDSALYLCASSLDSGYNEQFFGPGTRLTVL.

This rearrangement joins TRBV6-1 to TRBJ2-3, with a tentative D call TRBD2 (6 bases). Per germline, CDR1 MNHNS and CDR2 SASEGT. V was shortened by 3 bases and J by 0 bases, with 7 bases between the two germline ends. The CDR3 consists of 14 residues. The CDR3 DNA is TGTGCCAGCAGTGACGGACTAAGCACAGATACGCAGTATTTT. Its protein is CASSDGLSTDTQYF.

V is TRBV28 and J is TRBJ2-3, with 9 nucleotides matching TRBD1. J lost 4 bases, V lost 5 bases, and 4 bases had no gene match. CDR1 is MDHEN, CDR2 SYDVKM, per germline. The CDR3 length is 14 residues. CDR3: CASSGTGSPDTQYF. The CDR3 DNA is TGTGCCAGCAGTGGGACAGGGTCACCAGATACGCAGTATTTT.

This chain connects TRBV6-5 to TRBJ1-1; no definite D call. CDR1 is MNHEY and CDR2 is SVGAGI in the germline V gene. The CDR3 contains 15 residues. V was pared by 1 base and J by 1 base, with 10 bases between. CDR3 sequence (DNA): TGTGCCAGCAGTTACTTGGCCCGGGAGAACACTGAAGCTTTCTTT. This gives the protein CASSYLARENTEAFF.

This chain uses TRBV29-1 with TRBJ2-7; weak D call: TRBD1 (5 bases). With 5 bases removed from V and 2 bases from J, the gap between germline ends came to 10 bases. The CDR3 spans 12 residues. CDR1 is SQVTM, CDR2 ANQGSEA, per germline. CDR3 sequence: CSVFTGTYEQYF. The CDR3 DNA is TGCAGCGTTTTCACAGGTACCTACGAGCAGTACTTC.

The CDR3 region has the DNA TGTGCCAGCAGGACAGAAGCAGATACGCAGTATTTT. Amino acids: CASRTEADTQYF. V usage is TRBV12-3 or TRBV12-4 and J usage is TRBJ2-3, with a weak D call TRBD1 (5 bases). This CDR3 spans 12 amino acids. Trimming pared 6 bases from V and 4 bases from J, leaving 8 bases between.

This chain uses TRBV7-2 with TRBJ1-1, with a tentative D call TRBD1 (6 bases). The V gene lost 8 bases and the J gene lost 6 bases, with 16 bases spanning the gap. Germline V gene sequence: CDR1 SGHTA, CDR2 FQGNSA. The CDR3 covers 13 residues. Written as DNA, the CDR3 is TGTGCCAGCTTAGGACAGAACCGTCCTGAAGCTTTCTTT. Encoded protein: CASLGQNRPEAFF.

The chain couples TRBV7-3 to TRBJ2-3; 9 positions agree with TRBD2. Trimming cost V 5 bases and J 0 bases; bases outside gene matches: 3. Germline assignment: CDR1 SGHTA and CDR2 FQGTGA. CDR3 length: 15 residues. As DNA, the CDR3 is TGTGCCAGCAGCCTAGCGGGGACTAGCACAGATACGCAGTATTTT. It specifies CASSLAGTSTDTQYF.

This clone was detected once. A read error may account for a junction end that differs from germline. This rearrangement joins TRBV9 to TRBJ2-6; 8 bases line up with TRBD2. Germline CDR1 is SGDLS and CDR2 is YYNGEE. CDR3 length: 17 residues. CDR3 bases: TGTGCCAGCAGTCTTAGCGGGATACTCTCTGGTGCCAACGTCCTGACTTTC. Protein sequence: CASSLSGILSGANVLTF. Full variable domain (missing parts from reference TRBV9 and TRBJ2-6): DSGVTQTPKHLITATGQRVTLRCSPRSGDLSVYWYQQSLDQGLQFLIQYYNGEERAKGNILERFSAQQFPDLHSELNLSSLELGDSALYFCASSLSGILSGANVLTFGAGSRLTVL.

The rearrangement uses TRBV5-1 and TRBJ2-7, with TRBD1 as a possible D gene (6 bases). Trimming shortened V by 2 bases and J by 2 bases, and 11 bases separated the two germline ends. There are 14 residues in the CDR3. Germline V gene data show CDR1 as SGHRS and CDR2 as YFSETQ. CDR3: CASSLGGLTYEQYF. The CDR3 bases are TGCGCCAGCAGCTTAGGGGGTCTTACCTACGAGCAGTACTTC.

This clone was seen a single time. This chain connects TRBV3-1 (or the pseudogene TRBV3-2) to TRBJ2-5; maybe TRBD2 (7 bases). CDR3 length equals 16 residues. Germline V CDR1 and CDR2: LGHDT, YNNKEL (reference sequence). Trimming took 4 bases from V and 0 from J, leaving 15 bases between them. The CDR3 loop reads CASSRWGGLNQETQYF. In DNA, the CDR3 is TGTGCCAGCAGCCGCTGGGGGGGCCTAAACCAAGAGACCCAGTACTTC.